This record covers a single T cell receptor (beta chain). Its antigen is as yet unknown. The data were obtained in a study of T cell responses to AZD1222 COVID-19 vaccine. Generated by immunoSEQ multiplex PCR, the TCRdb table keeps only in-frame clones and is missing some. The sample has approximately 77,000 clones, roughly nine tenths seen once. Points from the study as a whole: The study found Spike-specific TCR breadth and depth rose after two AZD1222 doses.

This receptor was identified in an adult who received the AZD1222 COVID-19 vaccine. The sequencing used peripheral blood, collected 28 days after the second AZD1222 dose.

The chain's CDR3 is CASRLGNGELFF. The CDR3 nucleotides read TGTGCCAGCAGGCTAGGGAACGGGGAGCTGTTTTTT. The chain is built from TRBV7-9 and TRBJ2-2; D call uncertain. From germline, CDR1 is SEHNR and CDR2 FQNEAQ (reference sequence). The CDR3 consists of 12 residues. V was trimmed by 6 bases and J by 7 bases, leaving 9 bases between them.